What follows are 24 T cell receptor beta chains derived from one specimen sequenced in a study of CD8+ T cells in alopecia areata. Treatment in this sample: oral pan-JAK inhibitor, 5-10 mg twice daily. cDNA prepared by RNA extraction and subsequent reverse transcription served as the template for sequencing. Measured with immunoSEQ multiplex PCR; TCRdb has only the in-frame clones, and not every one. The table records around 190,000 clones, roughly 64% of them present only once. Sequenced here: CD4+ T cells sorted from blood, sampled at week 4, from a patient treated with tofacitinib. These receptors were obtained from a human donor with alopecia areata.

This clone occurred once. The J gene is TRBJ2-5, the V gene TRBV5-1; 11 bases map to TRBD1. Per germline, CDR1 SGHRS and CDR2 YFSETQ. This CDR3 has 15 amino acids. The V segment lost 1 base and the J segment 2 bases; nucleotides outside the gene matches: 1. CDR3 loop: CASSLRDRGQETQYF. In DNA form, the CDR3 reads TGCGCCAGCAGCTTGAGGGACAGGGGGCAAGAGACCCAGTACTTC.

The chain uses TRBV7-9 and TRBJ2-4; D uncertain. CDR3 size: 17 residues. CDR1 is SEHNR, CDR2 FQNEAQ, per germline (reference sequence). Trimming pared 1 base from V and 2 bases from J, leaving 15 bases between. CDR3 amino acids: CASSLDSFFGSKNIQYF. Written as DNA, the CDR3 is TGTGCCAGCAGCTTAGATTCATTTTTCGGGTCCAAAAACATTCAGTACTTC.

The V gene is TRBV5-1, the J gene TRBJ1-1; TRBD1 agrees at 7 bases. Trimming cost V 4 bases and J 1 base; bases outside gene matches: 4. Germline V gene data show CDR1 as SGHRS and CDR2 as YFSETQ. The CDR3 runs 14 residues. The CDR3 region is CASSPRTGNTEAFF. Here the CDR3 DNA reads TGCGCCAGCAGCCCAAGGACAGGGAACACTGAAGCTTTCTTT.

V usage is TRBV7-2 and J usage is TRBJ2-2; 9 nucleotides agree with TRBD1. Germline-derived CDR1 and CDR2 are SGHTA and FQGNSA. The V segment lost 0 bases and the J segment 6 bases; nucleotides outside the gene matches: 5. The CDR3 has 16 residues. The DNA for the CDR3 is TGTGCCAGCAGCTTAGCCGGGACAGGGAAGTCCGGGGAGCTGTTTTTT. It yields the protein CASSLAGTGKSGELFF.

The chain recombines TRBV6-5 with TRBJ2-4; D may correspond to TRBD1 or TRBD2 (5 bases each). There are 13 residues in the CDR3. Trimming shortened V by 0 bases and J by 6 bases, and 6 bases separated the two germline ends. The V gene's germline CDR1 is MNHEY and CDR2 SVGAGI. The CDR3 DNA sequence: TGTGCCAGCAGTTACTCGAGGGGAAACATTCAGTACTTC. Its translation: CASSYSRGNIQYF.

The chain uses TRBV19 and TRBJ1-5, with 8 bases matching TRBD1. V trimming: 5 bases; J trimming: 2 bases; junction bases outside the gene matches: 5. The CDR3 loop spans 15 amino acids. CDR1 is LNHDA and CDR2 is SQIVND in the germline V gene (reference sequence). CDR3 nucleotides: TGTGCCAGTAGTCTCAGGGGGCTTGGCAATCAGCCCCAGCATTTT. Amino acid sequence: CASSLRGLGNQPQHF.

The chain carries TRBV18 and TRBJ2-3, with TRBD1 identical over 10 bases. V shed 2 bases and J 2 bases; nucleotides not matched to a gene: 13. CDR3 length equals 19 residues. Germline V gene lookup returns CDR1 KGHSH and CDR2 LQKENI. The DNA of the CDR3 is TGTGCCAGCTCACCAAGATTCGTGGTAGGGACAGGGGTCACAGATACGCAGTATTTT. It specifies CASSPRFVVGTGVTDTQYF. The variable domain in full, with the rest retrieved from reference TRBV18 and TRBJ2-3, is NAGVMQNPRHLVRRRGQEARLRCSPMKGHSHVYWYRQLPEEGLKFMVYLQKENIIDESGMPKERFSAEFPKEGPSILRIQQVVRGDSAAYFCASSPRFVVGTGVTDTQYFGPGTRLTVL.

The V and J genes are TRBV30 and TRBJ2-3; D is uncertain. V lost 4 bases and J 2 bases, leaving 10 bases between the germline ends. The length of the CDR3 is 13 residues. CDR1 and CDR2 (germline): GTSNPN, SVGIG (reference sequence). The CDR3 region is CAWNVANTDTQYF. CDR3 in DNA: TGTGCCTGGAATGTAGCTAACACAGATACGCAGTATTTT.

The chain recombines TRBV4-3 with TRBJ2-5; D is unclear. Germline V gene data show CDR1 as LGHNA and CDR2 as YSLEER. The CDR3 consists of 15 residues. The V end lost 1 base, the J end lost 2 bases, and 11 bases lay between the germline ends. The CDR3 nucleotides are TGCGCCAGCAGCCAAGGGTACGGCGGACAAGAGACCCAGTACTTC. Translation: CASSQGYGGQETQYF.

The chain is built from TRBV6-5 and TRBJ1-1; 9 nucleotides line up with TRBD1. The CDR3 loop spans 15 amino acids. Trimming removed 2 bases from V and 5 bases from J; junction bases left unmatched: 6. Germline values: CDR1 MNHEY, CDR2 SVGAGI. The CDR3 DNA is TGTGCCAGCAGTTACCGTACAGGGGGCCTAACTGAAGCTTTCTTT. As protein: CASSYRTGGLTEAFF.

This rearrangement joins TRBV9 to TRBJ2-3, with 10 bases that match TRBD2. The V segment lost 0 bases and the J segment 2 bases; nucleotides outside the gene matches: 6. CDR1 SGDLS and CDR2 YYNGEE come from the germline V gene. CDR3 size: 17 residues. The CDR3 protein is CASSVGASGGFTDTQYF. The CDR3 coding sequence is TGTGCCAGCAGCGTAGGGGCTAGCGGGGGATTCACAGATACGCAGTATTTT.

This rearrangement joins TRBV7-6 to TRBJ2-5, with D unresolved. CDR3 length: 13 residues. Germline V gene lookup returns CDR1 SGHVS and CDR2 FNYEAQ. The V end lost 5 bases, the J end lost 5 bases, and 12 bases lay between the germline ends. This CDR3 is CASSPRLTETQYF. Written as DNA, the CDR3 is TGTGCCAGCAGCCCCCGACTTACGGAGACCCAGTACTTC.

This CDR3 is CASSDQPYEQYF. For the CDR3, the DNA is TGTGCCAGCAGCGACCAACCCTACGAGCAGTACTTC. This chain uses TRBV7-9 with TRBJ2-7, with D unclear. The V end lost 5 bases, the J end lost 2 bases, and 7 bases lay between the germline ends. The CDR3 is made up of 12 amino acids. Per the germline V gene, CDR1 is SEHNR and CDR2 is FQNEAQ (reference sequence).

The CDR3 DNA sequence: TGTGCCAGCAGCCACAGGGCCCTGAGCACAGATACGCAGTATTTT. Translated, it gives CASSHRALSTDTQYF. The chain joins TRBV7-9 to TRBJ2-3; TRBD1 is a possible D gene (6 bases). In germline, CDR1 is SEHNR, CDR2 FQNEAQ (reference sequence). V shed 5 bases and J shed 0 bases, with 12 bases lying between them. CDR3 length equals 15 residues.

V and J are TRBV5-6 and TRBJ1-2; TRBD1 might be the D (5 bases). The V end lost 4 bases, the J end lost 0 bases, and 19 bases lay between the germline ends. The germline V gene encodes CDR1 SGHDT and CDR2 YYEEEE. The CDR3 loop spans 17 amino acids. As DNA, the CDR3 is TGTGCCAGCAGCCCCCGAGAGACAGATGGGACTAACTATGGCTACACCTTC. Residues: CASSPRETDGTNYGYTF.

This clone was observed a single time. The CDR3 bases are TGTGCCAGCAGTTTTGGGTCCTACGCTGAAGCTTTCTTT. Translated: CASSFGSYAEAFF. The genes are TRBV2 and TRBJ1-1; D is unresolved. The CDR3 is 13 amino acids. Germline CDR1 reads SNHLY; CDR2 reads FYNNEI. V lost 5 bases and J 6 bases, leaving 13 bases between the germline ends.

This clone has only a few counts. This chain joins TRBV15 and TRBJ2-1, with D uncertain. V lost 0 bases, J lost 6 bases, and 9 bases lay in between. Germline CDR1 reads LNHNV; CDR2 reads YYDKDF (reference sequence). CDR3 length: 14 residues. The CDR3 nucleotides read TGTGCCACCAGCAGAGATCGTCGGCCCAATGAGCAGTTCTTC. Encoded protein: CATSRDRRPNEQFF. Variable domain in full (rest from reference TRBV15 and TRBJ2-1): DAMVIQNPRYQVTQFGKPVTLSCSQTLNHNVMYWYQQKSSQAPKLLFHYYDKDFNNEADTPDNFQSRRPNTSFCFLDIRSPGLGDTAMYLCATSRDRRPNEQFFGPGTRLTVL.

In this sample, this clone turned up once. The rearrangement uses TRBV30 and TRBJ2-7; 10 bases are shared with TRBD2. Germline V gene data show CDR1 as GTSNPN and CDR2 as SVGIG (reference sequence). The CDR3 is 16 amino acids. Germline trimming cut 2 bases from V and 3 bases from J; bases unmatched to any gene: 10. CDR3 in DNA: TGTGCCTGGAGTTCCCCTCTAGCGGGGGTTCTCTACGAGCAGTACTTC. It is translated as CAWSSPLAGVLYEQYF.

CDR3 sequence: CASSRAYSNTEAFF. CDR3 nucleotide sequence: TGTGCCAGCAGCCGGGCCTACTCGAACACTGAAGCTTTCTTT. The chain combines TRBV25-1 with TRBJ1-1; D uncertain. Trimming stripped 6 bases from V and 1 base from J, with 12 bases between. Germline lookup yields CDR1 MGHDK and CDR2 SYGVNS. CDR3 length equals 14 residues.

The gene calls are TRBV7-9 and TRBJ1-5; D gene ambiguous. The ends were cut back, 3 bases at V and 2 bases at J, with 17 bases in the middle. In germline, CDR1 is SEHNR, CDR2 FQNEAQ (reference sequence). The CDR3 covers 17 residues. The CDR3 loop reads CASSFDPAIVGNQPQHF. The CDR3 DNA reads as TGTGCCAGCAGCTTTGACCCCGCTATCGTGGGCAATCAGCCCCAGCATTTT.

This clone was recorded once. V and J are TRBV5-4 and TRBJ2-5, with 8 bases that match TRBD2. V trimming: 4 bases; J trimming: 2 bases; junction bases outside the gene matches: 4. CDR1 is SGHNT and CDR2 is YYREEE in the germline V gene (reference sequence). The CDR3 has 14 amino acids. CDR3 region: CASSPTSEQETQYF. The CDR3 nucleotides are TGTGCCAGCAGCCCGACTAGCGAGCAAGAGACCCAGTACTTC.

The genes are TRBV7-9 and TRBJ2-5, with 11 bases that match TRBD2. The CDR3 is made up of 14 amino acids. Germline V lookup: CDR1 SEHNR, CDR2 FQNEAQ (reference sequence). The trim removed 5 bases at V and 3 bases at J, leaving 2 bases unmatched. The CDR3 DNA sequence: TGTGCCAGCAGCCAGGGACTAGCGGAAGAGACCCAGTACTTC. This encodes CASSQGLAEETQYF. Full variable domain (remainder filled in from reference TRBV7-9 and TRBJ2-5): DTGVSQNPRHKITKRGQNVTFRCDPISEHNRLYWYRQTLGQGPEFLTYFQNEAQLEKSRLLSDRFSAERPKGSFSTLEIQRTEQGDSAMYLCASSQGLAEETQYFGPGTRLLVL.

This clone has just a few counts. This rearrangement joins TRBV27 to TRBJ1-2, with D unresolved. The V gene's germline CDR1 is MNHEY and CDR2 SMNVEV (reference sequence). Trimming stripped 6 bases from V and 4 bases from J, with 12 bases between. The CDR3 loop spans 13 amino acids. The CDR3 loop reads CASRTIRAYGYTF. CDR3 in DNA: TGTGCCAGCAGGACCATCCGAGCCTATGGCTACACCTTC.

The rearrangement links TRBV9 to TRBJ2-1; TRBD2 agrees at 8 bases. There are 16 residues in the CDR3. CDR1 is SGDLS and CDR2 is YYNGEE in the germline V gene. With V trimmed by 5 bases and J by 2 bases, 9 bases remained unmatched. CDR3 in amino acids: CASRVPQGLAYNEQFF. CDR3 sequence (DNA): TGTGCCAGCAGAGTCCCCCAGGGACTAGCCTACAATGAGCAGTTCTTC. The full variable domain, its missing parts supplied by reference TRBV9 and TRBJ2-1, is DSGVTQTPKHLITATGQRVTLRCSPRSGDLSVYWYQQSLDQGLQFLIQYYNGEERAKGNILERFSAQQFPDLHSELNLSSLELGDSALYFCASRVPQGLAYNEQFFGPGTRLTVL.